This TCR beta chain derives from a study of blood T cells in healthy people across ages (dated by TCRdb to between 2014 and 2017). Study-wide context: In model experiments, roughly one uniquely barcoded TCR beta cDNA molecule per two T cells was captured by template switching. For two donors (one aged 18 to 29 and one aged 80 or older), the study analyzed two additional independent replicas of 1 million unique cDNA reads from the same blood draw. Age-related changes in TCR beta repertoire diversity were measured in the study by deep sequencing normalized with unique cDNA molecular identifiers. Donors were grouped into four age groups: young (average 16 years), middle-aged (39), aged (around 56) and long-lived (around 80). Donors of different ages were randomly distributed across sequencing lanes to avoid experimental bias. On the study overall, not on this receptor specifically: Bulk unsorted PBMC profiling prevented conclusive comparison of naive and antigen-experienced compartments. Because the CMV infection status of the donors was unknown, age-related changes in expanded clonotypes may potentially have been confounded. Estimates of total diversity based on one million sequenced T cells were regarded as lower bounds and as underestimates. The percentage of naive T cells measured by flow cytometry correlated strongly with observed TCR beta diversity. Compared with the aged group, the long-lived group had more naive CD4+ T cells, fewer expanded clones and increased TCR diversity, suggesting age selection. Observed TCR beta diversity per million T cells fell roughly linearly with age, and a significant reduction was already apparent by age approximately 41.

This clonotype turned up a few times. Its antigen remains unidentified. No much larger clone exists at a distance of one base, and base qualities are not known. The donors were roughly 38 Caucasian individuals from Russia, aged roughly 6 to 100 years, who were systemically healthy. About 9.8 milliliters of peripheral blood were drawn from each donor into EDTA-treated Vacutainer tubes. Ficoll-Paque density-gradient centrifugation was used to isolate PBMCs, with at least 7 million obtained per sample. Trizol reagent was used to extract total RNA from PBMCs, with at least 6 micrograms per sample. Naive CD45RAhigh/CD27high T cell percentages were measured by flow cytometry on a PBMC aliquot from every donor. The CDR3 goes from the cysteine to the phenylalanine over 16 residues. Left in the record is the CDR3 DNA by itself, 48 bases read in frame from the first base. Based on the germline V gene, the CDR1 and CDR2 sequences are MNHEY and SVGEGT. Here V drops 6 bases and J drops 3 bases, and the junction holds 12 bases not matched to any gene.

The library was generated by 5' RACE. Sequencing was carried out with an Illumina HiSeq 2500. A second PCR of 7 to 11 cycles was performed with a sample-barcoded 5' primer and a J-beta primer mix. A unique molecular identifier was introduced onto each TCR beta cDNA molecule by a template-switch 5' adaptor carrying 12 random nucleotides. Each sample yielded at least 2.5 million CDR3-containing paired-end reads. First-strand cDNA synthesis was performed from all RNA using the Mint cDNA synthesis kit, with priming by a TRBC-specific oligonucleotide. Following uracil-DNA glycosylase treatment, a first 18-cycle PCR with universal primers M1SS and BC2_uni_R was performed on all cDNA. In the authors' own workflow: Normalization of each sample was performed by random selection of 1 million high-quality reads, each carrying a distinct molecular identifier. Instead of being binned into consensus sequences, reads with shared molecular identifiers were discarded. MiTCR, set to a Q25 quality threshold and the strictest error-elimination algorithm, was used for CDR3 identification, clonotype clustering and error correction. A nonparametric unseen species model with Euler transformation was used to estimate a lower bound on total TCR beta diversity. The public reads were run again by TCRdb, first through fastp at Q25 and then through MiXCR, and only productive beta chains were kept. All rows with the same CDR3 protein become a single entry with the most common DNA and genes. The V and J calls here are based on TCRdb, not the publication. This sample comprises around 800,000 distinct CDR3 sequences, roughly 50% of them detected only once. Roughly 37% of the sample rests with the top ten.

This receptor was identified in a man at least 80 years old in good health. The sequencing input was blood. Here the chain combines TRBV6-2 or TRBV6-3 and TRBJ2-7, with TRBD2 identical over 9 junction bases. The DNA is TGTGCCAGCAGCTACCCAGCGGGAGGTGTAGTCTACGAGCAGTACTTC. Translated, this is CASSYPAGGVVYEQYF.